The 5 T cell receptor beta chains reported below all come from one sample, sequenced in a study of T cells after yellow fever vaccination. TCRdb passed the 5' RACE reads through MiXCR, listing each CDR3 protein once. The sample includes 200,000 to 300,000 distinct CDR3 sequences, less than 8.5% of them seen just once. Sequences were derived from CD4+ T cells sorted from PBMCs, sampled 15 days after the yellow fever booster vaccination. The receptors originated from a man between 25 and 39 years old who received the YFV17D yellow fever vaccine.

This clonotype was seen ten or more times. CDR3 amino acids: CASSSTEHKFF. In nucleotides, the CDR3 is TGTGCCAGCAGTTCGACAGAACACAAGTTCTTC. The V gene is TRBV2, the J gene TRBJ2-1; D is perhaps TRBD1 (5 bases). V lost 5 bases and J lost 14, with 13 bases in between. The CDR3 runs to 11 residues. The germline V gene encodes CDR1 SNHLY and CDR2 FYNNEI.

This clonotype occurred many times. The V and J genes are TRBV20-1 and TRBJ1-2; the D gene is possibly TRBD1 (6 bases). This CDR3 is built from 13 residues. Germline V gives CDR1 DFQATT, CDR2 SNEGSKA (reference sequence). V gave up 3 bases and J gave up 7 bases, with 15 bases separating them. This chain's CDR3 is CSASVQGTVGYTF. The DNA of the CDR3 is TGCAGTGCTAGTGTACAGGGAACGGTTGGCTACACCTTC.

This chain's CDR3 is CASSLDRANYNEQFF. The CDR3 DNA reads TGTGCCAGCAGCTTAGACAGGGCAAACTACAATGAGCAGTTCTTC. V is TRBV7-2 and J is TRBJ2-1; TRBD1 might be the D (6 bases). CDR1 and CDR2 (germline): SGHTA, FQGNSA. V was cut by 1 base and J by 3 bases, with 10 bases left in between. The CDR3 extends over 15 amino acids. The variable domain in full, completed from reference TRBV7-2 and TRBJ2-1, reads GAGVSQSPSNKVTEKGKDVELRCDPISGHTALYWYRQSLGQGLEFLIYFQGNSAPDKSGLPSDRFSAERTGGSVSTLTIQRTQQEDSAVYLCASSLDRANYNEQFFGPGTRLTVL.

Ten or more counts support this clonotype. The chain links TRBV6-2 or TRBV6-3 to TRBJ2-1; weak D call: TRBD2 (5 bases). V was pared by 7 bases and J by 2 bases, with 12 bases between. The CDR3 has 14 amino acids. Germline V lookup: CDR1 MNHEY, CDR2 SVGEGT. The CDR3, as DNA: TGTGCCAGCACGGCGGGCCCGACCTACAATGAGCAGTTCTTC. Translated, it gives CASTAGPTYNEQFF.

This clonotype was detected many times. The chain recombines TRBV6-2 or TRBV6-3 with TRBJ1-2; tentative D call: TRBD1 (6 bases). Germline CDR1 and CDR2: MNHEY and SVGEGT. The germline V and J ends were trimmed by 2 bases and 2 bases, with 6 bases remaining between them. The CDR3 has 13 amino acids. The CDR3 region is CASSYGGNYGYTF. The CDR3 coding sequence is TGTGCCAGCAGTTACGGGGGCAACTATGGCTACACCTTC.